The TCR beta chain under discussion was sequenced for a study of T cell repertoires in cytomegalovirus infection (dated by TCRdb to between 2018 and 2021). Describing the broader study: Alongside well-studied HLA-B-restricted epitopes, the peptide stimulations were aimed at recently identified HLA-C-restricted CMV epitopes, whose presentation resists viral immunomodulation. The HLA type of each donor mattered for the analysis, because public TCR beta signatures pointed to carriage of CMV infection along with the matching HLA type. Study-wide conclusions, independent of this receptor: Cumulative frequency of public TCR beta family members discriminated carriers of CMV infection plus the relevant HLA type in this cohort and an independent approximately 400-donor cohort. The ex vivo response was dominated by HLA-C-restricted CMV-specific TCR beta clonotypes, and the single most frequent clonotype in two of eight donors was supplied by these HLA-C-restricted clonotypes.

In the paper's terms, the treatment or condition label means: in vitro stimulation with specific CMV peptide epitopes to enrich CMV-specific T cells. Taken from cysteine to phenylalanine, the CDR3 has 14 residues. This entry keeps only the CDR3 DNA: 42 bases, framed from base 1. CDR1 is given as MNHEY and CDR2 as SVGEGT, both from the germline V gene. V drops 6 bases and J drops 4 bases, leaving 15 bases in between. The sequencer was an Illumina HiSeq 1500. Using fastp trimming at Q25 and MiXCR clonotype assembly, TCRdb reanalyzed the public sequencing data and kept in-frame beta chains. Each entry is one CDR3 protein sequence, shown with its most common DNA and genes. Here the sample has roughly 700,000 distinct CDR3 sequences; roughly 36% occur a single time. The ten largest make up 15% to 20% of the sample. About this clonotype: Its specific antigen is unknown. No quality values exist for individual bases; no much larger clone is one base distant.

The sequenced sample was cultured PBMCs, obtained from culture after CMV antigen stimulation. The TCR comes from a human donor in good health (CMV status not recorded). Some clones in this sample may be carry-over from other donors' samples. The sequence links TRBV6-2 or TRBV6-3 to TRBJ2-5; the D gene is perhaps TRBD2, on 5 matching bases. The DNA reads TGTGCCAGCAGCACTAGAGGAACGTTAGAGACCCAGTACTTC. Its translation reads: CASSTRGTLETQYF.